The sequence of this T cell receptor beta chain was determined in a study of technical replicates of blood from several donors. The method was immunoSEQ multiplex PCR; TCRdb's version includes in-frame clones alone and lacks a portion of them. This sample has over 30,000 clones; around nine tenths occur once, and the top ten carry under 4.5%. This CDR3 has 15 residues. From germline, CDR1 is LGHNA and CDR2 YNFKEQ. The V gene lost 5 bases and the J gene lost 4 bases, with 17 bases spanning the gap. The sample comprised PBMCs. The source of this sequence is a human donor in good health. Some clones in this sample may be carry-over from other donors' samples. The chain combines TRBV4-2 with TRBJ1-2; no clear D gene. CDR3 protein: CASSSKPEIAYGYTF. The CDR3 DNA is TGTGCCAGCAGCTCCAAACCCGAAATAGCCTATGGCTACACCTTC.